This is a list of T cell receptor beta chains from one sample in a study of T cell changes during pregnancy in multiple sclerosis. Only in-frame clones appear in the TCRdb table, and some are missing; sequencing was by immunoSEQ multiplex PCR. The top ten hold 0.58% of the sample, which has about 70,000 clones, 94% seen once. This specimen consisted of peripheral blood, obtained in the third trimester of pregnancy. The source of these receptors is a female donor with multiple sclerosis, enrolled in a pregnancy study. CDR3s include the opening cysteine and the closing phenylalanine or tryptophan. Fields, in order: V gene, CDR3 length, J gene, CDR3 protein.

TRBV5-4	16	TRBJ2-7	CASSLGRSLPAYEQYF
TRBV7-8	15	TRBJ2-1	CASTLAGGSNNEQFF
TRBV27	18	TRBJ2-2	CASSLYIWGRQSTGELFF
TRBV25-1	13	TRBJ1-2	CASSEGGRGGYTF
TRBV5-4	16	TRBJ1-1	CASSFPGRDSRTEAFF
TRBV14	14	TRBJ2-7	CASSQYGGPYEQYF
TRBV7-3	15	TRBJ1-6	CASSLSPTDNSPLHF
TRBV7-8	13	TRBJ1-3	CASRLSSGNTIYF
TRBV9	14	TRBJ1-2	CASRAHDRDYGYTF
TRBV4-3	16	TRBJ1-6	CASSHQQGDGLSPLHF
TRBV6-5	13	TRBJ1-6	CASRSPQTGLIIF
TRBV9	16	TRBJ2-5	CASSPRDRGLQETQYF
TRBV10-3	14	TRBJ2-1	CAILDRGFGNEQFF
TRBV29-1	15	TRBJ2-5	CSVVFGQGSQETQYF
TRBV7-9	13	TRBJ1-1	CASSRDFYTEAFF
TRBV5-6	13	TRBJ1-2	CASSPRFNYGYTF
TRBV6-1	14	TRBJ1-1	CASSEMRVNTEAFF
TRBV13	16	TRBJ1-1	CASRLGTGGSNTEAFF
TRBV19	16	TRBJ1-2	CASTLRRGYTNYGYTF
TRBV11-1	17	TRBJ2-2	CASSRGGTSSFTGELFF
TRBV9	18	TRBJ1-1	CASSVGGGTGGRNTEAFF
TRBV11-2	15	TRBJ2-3	CASSSSGPLTDTQYF
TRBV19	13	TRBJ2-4	CASSQNRGNIQYF
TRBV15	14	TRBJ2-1	CATSRPPRSDEQFF